The 19 T cell receptor beta chains below come from one sample, sequenced in a study of tumor and adjacent non-tumor tissue in lung cancer. The template was RNA from unsorted bulk tissue. The normal lung tissue was taken more than 3 cm from the tumor edge. TCRbeta libraries were built with three rounds of nested PCR, modified from ARM-PCR. TCRdb analysed the multiplex PCR reads with MiXCR anew, one entry per CDR3 protein. The sample gives tens of thousands of distinct CDR3 sequences, roughly 70% of which show up once; 28% is in the top ten. Source material: distant non-tumor lung tissue. These receptors all come from a woman between 50 and 59 years old with non-small cell lung cancer.

This clonotype was seen just once. The chain couples TRBV20-1 to TRBJ2-1, with TRBD2 matching over 8 bases. This CDR3 spans 15 amino acids. Germline CDR1 DFQATT, CDR2 SNEGSKA (reference sequence). The CDR3 DNA is TGCAATGCCCGACGAGGCGGGGGGATGGTCAATGAGCAGTTCTTC. Its translation: CNARRGGGMVNEQFF.

Ten or more counts support this clonotype. This chain connects TRBV28 to TRBJ2-1; 10 nucleotides line up with TRBD2. This CDR3 has 16 residues. With V trimmed by 3 bases and J by 3 bases, 5 bases remained unmatched. Germline CDR1 reads MDHEN; CDR2 reads SYDVKM. CDR3 nucleotides: TGTGCCAGCAGTTTCCTTACTAGCGGGATCTACAATGAGCAGTTCTTC. Translating it yields CASSFLTSGIYNEQFF.

A word on this clonotype: The junction does not match germline at one end; this may be a read error. V is TRBV11-2 and J is TRBJ2-1; 7 nucleotides align to TRBD2. Germline-derived CDR1 and CDR2 are SGHAT and FQNNGV. The CDR3 length is 15 residues. The CDR3 sequence: CASSFVAGAYSEQFF. The CDR3, as DNA: TGTGCCAGCAGCTTTGTAGCGGGTGCCTACAGTGAGCAGTTCTTC.

About this clonotype: A junction boundary mismatches the germline segment, possibly from a read error. The rearrangement joins TRBV11-2 to TRBJ2-7; D assignment may be TRBD1 or TRBD2 (5 bases each). The CDR3 has 15 amino acids. CDR1 and CDR2 (germline): SGHAT, FQNNGV. The CDR3 bases are TGTGCCAACAGATCGGGGACGGGCCGGACCTACAAGCAGTACTTC. It yields the protein CANRSGTGRTYKQYF.

This clonotype came up a few times. A clone one base away is much larger, so this may be a read error. The chain links TRBV7-8 to TRBJ2-5; D call uncertain. This CDR3 region has 12 residues. Germline-derived CDR1 and CDR2 are SGHVS and FQNEAQ. The DNA of the CDR3 is TGTACCAGCAGCCTAGGGTTTGAGACCCAGTACTTC. Amino acid sequence: CTSSLGFETQYF.

This clonotype rates as medium-sized (0.01 to 0.1%). The chain has TRBV10-2 and TRBJ2-3; D is ambiguous. The V gene lost 2 bases and the J gene lost 4 bases, with 1 base spanning the gap. There are 11 residues in the CDR3. Germline V gene sequence: CDR1 WSHSY, CDR2 SAAADI. CDR3 region: CASSEADTQYF. CDR3 coding DNA: TGCGCCAGCAGTGAGGCAGATACGCAGTATTTT.

This clonotype was counted at least ten times. This chain connects TRBV20-1 to TRBJ2-3; 10 bases line up with TRBD2. CDR1 is DFQATT and CDR2 is SNEGSKA in the germline V gene (reference sequence). This CDR3 is built from 15 residues. V lost 0 bases, J lost 4 bases, and 4 bases stayed unmatched. In nucleotides, the CDR3 is TGCAGTGCTAGAGATATAGCGGGAGGCGCAGATACGCAGTATTTT. This codes for CSARDIAGGADTQYF.

A note on this clonotype: One junction end disagrees with the germline gene, perhaps due to a read error. The gene calls are TRBV12-3 or TRBV12-4 and TRBJ2-1; D is unclear. The CDR3 runs 11 residues. The CDR3 sequence: CANSLVDEQFF. CDR3 coding DNA: TGTGCCAACAGTTTAGTTGATGAGCAGTTCTTC.

On this clonotype: At one end the junction does not follow the germline gene, possibly because of a read error. The J gene is TRBJ2-1, the V gene TRBV4-1; possible D gene TRBD1, 6 bases. CDR3 length: 19 residues. Germline V gene data show CDR1 as MGHRA and CDR2 as YSYEKL. The CDR3 nucleotides read TGCGCCAGCTGCCAAGATATCCCATTATGGCACAGGGTAGACAATGAGCAGTTCTTC. As protein: CASCQDIPLWHRVDNEQFF.

With regard to this clonotype: This sequence may be a read error, since a much larger clone differs from it by one base. This sequence joins TRBV5-4 and TRBJ2-7; D may be TRBD2 (5 bases). This CDR3 has 13 residues. CDR1 is SGHNT, CDR2 YYREEE, per germline (reference sequence). The V end lost 5 bases, the J end lost 6 bases, and 15 bases lay between the germline ends. CDR3 sequence (DNA): TGTGCCAGCAGGCTACATGGGGAGATCGAGCAGTACTTC. It codes for CASRLHGEIEQYF.

This chain connects TRBV12-3 or TRBV12-4 to TRBJ2-1, with D unresolved. The CDR3 covers 20 residues. This chain's CDR3 is CASLPEVGSSVRSSYNEQFF. CDR3 DNA sequence: TGTGCTAGCCTCCCGGAAGTCGGTTCCTCGGTTAGAAGCTCCTACAATGAGCAGTTCTTC.

This clonotype came up many times. The rearrangement links TRBV20-1 to TRBJ2-1, with 10 bases identical to TRBD2. The V gene end was trimmed by 5 bases and the J gene end by 8 bases; junction bases not matched to a gene: 9. The length of the CDR3 is 14 residues. CDR1 is DFQATT, CDR2 SNEGSKA, per germline (reference sequence). CDR3 amino acids: CSAHTSGIVYEQFF. Written as DNA, the CDR3 is TGCAGTGCTCATACTAGCGGGATCGTCTATGAGCAGTTCTTC.

About this clonotype: A much larger clone sits a single nucleotide away, making a read error possible. This rearrangement joins TRBV6-1 to TRBJ2-7, with 8 bases that match TRBD2. With V trimmed by 6 bases and J by 0 bases, 7 bases remained unmatched. The CDR3 has 15 residues. Per germline, CDR1 MNHNS and CDR2 SASEGT. The DNA of the CDR3 is TGTGCCAGCAGGGCCGTGACTAGCGCCTCCTACGAGCAGTACTTC. Its protein product is CASRAVTSASYEQYF.

For this clonotype: The junction departs from the called germline gene at one end, perhaps through a read error. V is TRBV20-1 and J is TRBJ2-5, with D tentatively TRBD1 (5 bases). The CDR3 covers 13 residues. Germline V gene lookup returns CDR1 DFQATT and CDR2 SNEGSKA (reference sequence). For the CDR3, the DNA is TGCTGTGCTATATTAGACAGAGCCGAGACCCAGTACTTC. It translates to CCAILDRAETQYF.

As regards this clonotype: One junction end disagrees with the germline gene, perhaps due to a read error. CDR3 loop: CASNPTTGGQFDSPLDF. The CDR3 region has the DNA TGTGCCAGCAATCCAACGACAGGGGGGCAATTTGATTCACCCCTCGACTTT. This chain links TRBV13 with TRBJ1-6, with 9 bases that match TRBD1. The CDR3 covers 17 residues. Germline V CDR1 and CDR2: PRHDT, FYEKMQ (reference sequence).

About this clonotype: Mismatch with germline at one junction end may stem from a read error. The J gene is TRBJ2-7, the V gene TRBV20-1; D ambiguous. The CDR3 has 18 amino acids. Germline V gene lookup returns CDR1 DFQATT and CDR2 SNEGSKA (reference sequence). The CDR3 DNA reads TGCAGTGCTAGAGACCACTCCTCTGCAGCAGGCCCCTCCTACGAGCATTACTTC. It translates to CSARDHSSAAGPSYEHYF.

The table lists this clonotype with many counts. The CDR3 DNA reads as TGTGCCAGCAGCTTAGTTGGACAGGGGGCTAATCAGCCCCAGCATTTT. The encoded protein is CASSLVGQGANQPQHF. This chain joins TRBV7-9 and TRBJ1-5; 11 bases match TRBD1. V shed 1 base and J 4 bases; nucleotides not matched to a gene: 3. The CDR3 contains 16 residues. Germline V gene sequence: CDR1 SEHNR, CDR2 FQNEAQ (reference sequence).

The chain employs TRBV10-2 and TRBJ2-3; D gene unclear. The J call may be wrong; the DNA end is better matched by TRBJ1-5. This CDR3 spans 11 amino acids. Germline CDR1 is WSHSY and CDR2 is SAAADI. Here the CDR3 DNA reads TGCGCCAGCAGTGAGGTAGATACGCAGCATTTT. Protein product: CASSEVDTQHF.

A remark on this clonotype: The CDR3 ends on some other residue instead of the conserved phenylalanine or tryptophan, so this is likely a read error. The chain carries TRBV6-1 and TRBJ2-2; D may be TRBD1 (5 bases). The CDR3 totals 16 residues. From germline, CDR1 is MNHNS and CDR2 SASEGT. CDR3 DNA sequence: TGTGCCAGCATGCGGTCTTCGACAGTGAACACCGAGGAGCTGTTTTTA. Amino acids: CASMRSSTVNTEELFL.